A selection of T cell receptor beta chains follows, all from one sample in a study of T cells after yellow fever vaccination. TCRdb processed the 5' RACE reads anew with MiXCR; each CDR3 protein has one entry. The sample includes 99,000 or so distinct CDR3 sequences, about 5.8% of them seen just once. The sequencing here drew on CD8+ T cells sorted from PBMCs, taken 10 days after the yellow fever booster vaccination. These receptors all stem from a young man who received the YFV17D yellow fever vaccine. CDR3s include the opening cysteine and the closing phenylalanine or tryptophan. D genes are given only for firm matches. A clone size is listed for some rows: how often the clone was seen (once, few, many), or a class if it is expanded.

d_gene,abundance,len,v_gene,j_gene,CDR3nt,CDR3aa
NA,many,13,TRBV18,TRBJ1-5,TGTGCCAGCTCACCAGCGGATTACCAGCCCCAGCATTTT,CASSPADYQPQHF
TRBD1,NA,14,TRBV20-1,TRBJ2-7,TGCAGTGCGACGACAGGGGTTAGCTCCTACGAGCAGTACTTC,CSATTGVSSYEQYF
NA,few,17,TRBV20-1,TRBJ2-1,TGCAGTGCTAGAGATTATCGGGACGGCCGCTCCTACAATGAGCAGTTCTTC,CSARDYRDGRSYNEQFF
NA,few,13,TRBV6-2/TRBV6-3,TRBJ1-2,TGTGCCAGCAGTCAGACAGCAAACTATGGCTACACCTTC,CASSQTANYGYTF
TRBD2,NA,15,TRBV2,TRBJ2-3,TGTGCCAGCAGTGAGCTAGCGGGAGGCACAGATACGCAGTATTTT,CASSELAGGTDTQYF
TRBD2,NA,14,TRBV2,TRBJ2-4,TGTGCCAGCAGTGACGCGGGGGATAAAAACATTCAGTACTTC,CASSDAGDKNIQYF
TRBD2,many,15,TRBV7-2,TRBJ2-3,TGTGCCAGCAGCTTAGGGGTAGCGGGGGGTGATACGCAGTATTTT,CASSLGVAGGDTQYF
NA,NA,14,TRBV7-9,TRBJ2-7,TGTGCCAGCAGCTCCGCAGTACAAAGCTCCGAGCAGTACTTC,CASSSAVQSSEQYF
NA,few,12,TRBV20-1,TRBJ2-4,TGCAGTGCAGTCTTGGGGGGTGGCATTCAGTACTTC,CSAVLGGGIQYF
NA,NA,15,TRBV4-3,TRBJ2-1,TGCGCCAGCAGCCTCGGGGAGCGGCGTAGGAATGAGCAGTTCTTC,CASSLGERRRNEQFF
NA,few,14,TRBV5-4,TRBJ1-1,TGTGCCAGCAGCTTGAACGGGGGGCGAGAAGAAGCTTTCTTT,CASSLNGGREEAFF
NA,few,16,TRBV7-8,TRBJ2-2,TGTGCCAGCAGCTTAGAGACGGGGGGCTGGACCGGGGAGCTGTTTTTT,CASSLETGGWTGELFF
TRBD2,NA,14,TRBV10-3,TRBJ2-7,TGTGCCATCAGTGACCTAGCGGGGGTATACGAGCAGTACTTC,CAISDLAGVYEQYF
NA,NA,15,TRBV7-8,TRBJ2-3,TGTGCCAGCAGCGCCCCGACTACATCGACAGATACGCAGTATTTT,CASSAPTTSTDTQYF
TRBD2,many,16,TRBV7-8,TRBJ2-5,TGTGCCAGCAGCCTAGCTAGCGGGTGGGCGTGGGAGACCCAGTACTTC,CASSLASGWAWETQYF
NA,many,13,TRBV10-3,TRBJ2-5,TGTGCCATCAGTGACGGCGGACAAGAGACCCAGTACTTC,CAISDGGQETQYF
TRBD2,once,15,TRBV19,TRBJ2-3,TGTGCCAGCCTGGCAGGGAGGGGAGGATCAGATACGCAGTATTTT,CASLAGRGGSDTQYF
NA,few,13,TRBV28,TRBJ2-5,TGTGCCAGCACCATGTTGGGGGAAGAGACCCAGTACTTC,CASTMLGEETQYF
NA,few,16,TRBV7-3,TRBJ2-1,TGTGCCAGCAGCTTAACTAGCGGAGAGTACAACAATGAGCAGTTCTTC,CASSLTSGEYNNEQFF
NA,few,16,TRBV14,TRBJ2-1,TGTGCCAGCAGCCTTCTTAGCGCCGCCCCGGTTGATGAGCAGTTCTTC,CASSLLSAAPVDEQFF
NA,few,16,TRBV12-3/TRBV12-4,TRBJ2-3,TGTGCCAGCAGTTTTCTACTTCTCACTAGCACAGATACGCAGTATTTT,CASSFLLLTSTDTQYF
NA,NA,11,TRBV25-1,TRBJ2-7,TGTGCCAGCAGGGGGGCTTGGGAGCAGTACTTC,CASRGAWEQYF
NA,many,11,TRBV29-1,TRBJ2-1,TGCAGCGTTGAGTCGATGAATGAGCAGTTCTTC,CSVESMNEQFF
NA,NA,13,TRBV19,TRBJ2-2,TGTGCCACAACGGGGGAGGTCACCGGGGAGCTGTTTTTT,CATTGEVTGELFF
TRBD2,few,13,TRBV5-1,TRBJ2-3,TGCGCCAGCGGCCAGCGGGGCGGGGATACGCAGTATTTT,CASGQRGGDTQYF
NA,many,15,TRBV5-1,TRBJ2-1,TGCGCCAGCAGCTCTGCACCCGGCTCCTACAATGAGCAGTTCTTC,CASSSAPGSYNEQFF
NA,few,14,TRBV19,TRBJ2-3,TGTGCCAGTAGTCCTGACGGCACCACAGATACGCAGTATTTT,CASSPDGTTDTQYF
NA,few,11,TRBV4-1,TRBJ2-7,TGCGCCAGCAGCAGTCGGGTCGAGCAGTACTTC,CASSSRVEQYF
NA,NA,17,TRBV4-1,TRBJ2-3,TGCGCCAGCAGCCAAGATTGGGCTTCGGGGGGCACAGATACGCAGTATTTT,CASSQDWASGGTDTQYF
TRBD2,few,17,TRBV20-1,TRBJ2-5,TGCAGTGCTAGAGCCCCCTTTAGCGGGGGTTCGCTCCAGACCCAGTACTTC,CSARAPFSGGSLQTQYF
TRBD1,few,16,TRBV5-1,TRBJ1-1,TGCGCCAGCAGCTTGGGGACAGGGGGGATGAACACTGAAGCTTTCTTT,CASSLGTGGMNTEAFF
NA,few,15,TRBV12-3/TRBV12-4,TRBJ2-1,TGTGCCACCGCGACCGGGACCAGACCCTCGGATGAGCAGTTCTTC,CATATGTRPSDEQFF
NA,NA,16,TRBV4-1,TRBJ2-1,TGCGCCAGCAGCCAAGATCGGGCGGGGCGGGGGCTTGAGCAGTTCTTC,CASSQDRAGRGLEQFF
TRBD2,few,17,TRBV27,TRBJ2-3,TGTGCCAGCAGCAAAATAGAAATCGGGGGGAACACAGATACGCAGTATTTT,CASSKIEIGGNTDTQYF
TRBD2,NA,15,TRBV5-1,TRBJ2-2,TGCGCCAGCAGCCGGGGGACTAGCGGCACCGGGGAGCTGTTTTTT,CASSRGTSGTGELFF
NA,many,15,TRBV5-1,TRBJ2-3,TGCGCCAGCAGCTTGGTTGGCCTTGTCACAGATACGCAGTATTTT,CASSLVGLVTDTQYF
NA,few,14,TRBV19,TRBJ2-2,TGTGCCAGTAGTGGGGAGTGGGCCACCGGGGAGCTGTTTTTT,CASSGEWATGELFF
NA,few,16,TRBV4-3,TRBJ1-1,TGCGCCAGCAGCCAAGGAACTCGGGGGACGAACACTGAAGCTTTCTTT,CASSQGTRGTNTEAFF
TRBD1,few,13,TRBV7-9,TRBJ2-7,TGTGCCAGCAGCTCGGGACAGGGGACAGAGCAGTACTTC,CASSSGQGTEQYF
NA,NA,13,TRBV10-3,TRBJ2-3,TGTGCCATACGGACAGCGAGCACAGATACGCAGTATTTT,CAIRTASTDTQYF
NA,few,16,TRBV7-6,TRBJ1-1,TGTGCCAGCAGCTTAGCCCCACAGGGACCGGACACTGAAGCTTTCTTT,CASSLAPQGPDTEAFF
NA,few,13,TRBV7-8,TRBJ2-1,TGTGCCAGCACCCTCCCCAGCGCCGATGAGCAGTTCTTC,CASTLPSADEQFF
NA,few,15,TRBV19,TRBJ1-5,TGTGCCAGTAGTATGGGGGGATCGGGCAATCAGCCCCAGCATTTT,CASSMGGSGNQPQHF
TRBD1,few,16,TRBV4-3,TRBJ2-3,TGCGCCAGCAGCCAAGATGGACAGGGTACGGCAGATACGCAGTATTTT,CASSQDGQGTADTQYF
TRBD2,many,16,TRBV11-2,TRBJ2-1,TGTGCCAGCAGCTTCCATAGCGGGGGATATTACAATGAGCAGTTCTTC,CASSFHSGGYYNEQFF
NA,few,11,TRBV28,TRBJ2-7,TGTGCCAGCAGCAGACAGTACGAGCAGTACTTC,CASSRQYEQYF
TRBD1,few,14,TRBV6-6,TRBJ2-5,TGTGCCAGCAGTTACTTAGGGACAGGGGAGACCCAGTACTTC,CASSYLGTGETQYF
NA,NA,14,TRBV5-1,TRBJ1-1,TGCGCCAGCAGCTTTGGGAGGGGCGACACTGAAGCTTTCTTT,CASSFGRGDTEAFF
TRBD1,NA,16,TRBV6-6,TRBJ1-2,TGTGCCAGCAGTTTGACGACAGGGCAGGGTAGCTATGGCTACACCTTC,CASSLTTGQGSYGYTF
TRBD1,few,13,TRBV19,TRBJ2-1,TGTGCCAGTAGTGTGACAGGGTACAATGAGCAGTTCTTC,CASSVTGYNEQFF
TRBD1,many,14,TRBV5-1,TRBJ2-1,TGCGCCAGCAGCTTAGTACAGGGGGCGAGTGAGCAGTTCTTC,CASSLVQGASEQFF